These 27 T cell receptor beta chains originate from one sample sequenced in a study of human T cells and chemical hapten exposure. Documented time point: patch test 2, 6 weeks after DPC sensitization. The treatment: therapeutic diphenylcyclopropenone sensitization with weekly scalp DPC. Using its own MiXCR run on the RACE reads, TCRdb lists one record per CDR3 protein. Among 80,000 to 95,000 distinct CDR3 sequences listed, roughly 9.6% were seen once. Sequenced here: whole blood, sampled in connection with sensitization to the hapten diphenylcyclopropenone (DPC). All receptors come from a man in his forties or fifties with alopecia areata. Some clones in this sample may be carry-over from other donors' samples.

This clonotype showed up many times. The rearrangement links TRBV4-2 to TRBJ1-6; 10 bases agree with TRBD1. This CDR3 is 16 amino acids long. J lost 5 bases, V lost 0 bases, and 1 base had no gene match. Germline CDR1 LGHNA, CDR2 YNFKEQ. CDR3: CASSQEGTGDNSPLHF. CDR3 in DNA: TGTGCCAGCAGCCAAGAGGGGACAGGGGATAATTCACCCCTCCACTTT.

The chain couples TRBV7-2 to TRBJ1-5; 10 bases align to TRBD1. Germline V gene data show CDR1 as SGHTA and CDR2 as FQGNSA. The CDR3 is 16 amino acids. The junction had 10 bases not matched to a gene; V was cut back by 5 bases and J by 6 bases. CDR3 coding DNA: TGTGCCAGCAGCCCCGGACAGGGGGGTACTATTCAGCCCCAGCATTTT. Translated, it gives CASSPGQGGTIQPQHF. Looking up the rest from reference TRBV7-2 and TRBJ1-5 gives the full variable domain: GAGVSQSPSNKVTEKGKDVELRCDPISGHTALYWYRQSLGQGLEFLIYFQGNSAPDKSGLPSDRFSAERTGGSVSTLTIQRTQQEDSAVYLCASSPGQGGTIQPQHFGDGTRLSIL.

The chain carries TRBV4-3 and TRBJ2-5; TRBD2 agrees at 9 bases. CDR3 length: 15 amino acids. CDR1 is LGHNA and CDR2 is YSLEER in the germline V gene. The V and J ends lost 3 bases and 1 base, in that order; junction bases with no gene match: 3. The CDR3 DNA follows: TGCGCCAGCAGCCACCGACTAGCGGTCCAAGAGACCCAGTACTTC. This sequence encodes CASSHRLAVQETQYF.

V gene TRBV29-1 combines with J gene TRBJ2-1, with 8 bases identical to TRBD1. The germline V gene encodes CDR1 SQVTM and CDR2 ANQGSEA. V dropped 5 bases and J dropped 7; count of bases not matched to a gene: 7. The CDR3 length is 13 residues. The chain's CDR3 is CSVWDRNDNEQFF. The DNA for the CDR3 is TGCAGCGTTTGGGACAGGAATGATAATGAGCAGTTCTTC.

This clonotype was counted a few times. The chain is built from TRBV7-2 and TRBJ2-1, with D unclear. Germline CDR1 and CDR2: SGHTA and FQGNSA. Trimming cost V 5 bases and J 2 bases, with 16 bases left between them. This CDR3 has 16 residues. The CDR3 loop is CASSPVGNIAYNEQFF. The DNA of the CDR3 is TGTGCCAGCAGCCCCGTTGGGAATATCGCCTACAATGAGCAGTTCTTC.

In its sample, this clonotype was seen a few times. The chain is built from TRBV12-3 or TRBV12-4 and TRBJ2-3; D not resolved. The CDR3 totals 12 residues. V was cut by 6 bases and J by 1 base, with 5 bases left in between. The CDR3 sequence: CASRARTDTQYF. The CDR3 nucleotides read TGTGCCAGCAGGGCACGCACAGATACGCAGTATTTT.

V gene TRBV28 combines with J gene TRBJ2-3, with 9 bases identical to TRBD1. Trimming removed 7 bases from V and 2 bases from J; junction bases left unmatched: 13. Germline assignment: CDR1 MDHEN and CDR2 SYDVKM. The CDR3 is 17 residues long. The CDR3 DNA sequence: TGTGCCAGCACCGAAATCCTGGGACAGGGTTCCACAGATACGCAGTATTTT. Translating it yields CASTEILGQGSTDTQYF.

DNA of the CDR3: TGTGCCAGCAGCTTGGTCATCCTACAGGGGATGAACACTGAAGCTTTCTTT. Amino acids: CASSLVILQGMNTEAFF. The chain links TRBV5-6 to TRBJ1-1; 7 bases fit TRBD1. The junction had 8 bases not matched to a gene; V was cut back by 0 bases and J by 0 bases. The CDR3 is 17 amino acids. Germline V gene sequence: CDR1 SGHDT, CDR2 YYEEEE.

V gene TRBV6-5 combines with J gene TRBJ2-7, with 10 bases aligning to TRBD1. The CDR3 covers 13 residues. After removal of 2 bases from V and 6 bases from J, the junction contained 1 base not matched to a gene. Germline V CDR1 and CDR2: MNHEY, SVGAGI. DNA for the CDR3: TGTGCCAGCAGTTACCGGACAGGGGGCGAGCAGTACTTC. This codes for CASSYRTGGEQYF.

This rearrangement joins TRBV6-6 to TRBJ2-7; 8 nucleotides agree with TRBD2. The ends lost 2 bases at V and 3 bases at J; junction bases unmatched: 6. The germline gives CDR1 MNHNY, CDR2 SVGAGI (reference sequence). The length of the CDR3 is 15 residues. The CDR3 nucleotides are TGTGCCAGCAGTTACGGCGGGAGGATGAGCTACGAGCAGTACGTC. It translates to CASSYGGRMSYEQYV.

This clonotype was detected only a few times. The chain has TRBV29-1 and TRBJ2-3; 8 bases line up with TRBD2. The V and J ends lost 5 bases and 3 bases, in that order; junction bases with no gene match: 13. Germline V gene data show CDR1 as SQVTM and CDR2 as ANQGSEA. This CDR3 region has 16 residues. Here the CDR3 DNA reads TGCAGCGTTTTCGGACTAGCACCGTTCGGGACAGATACGCAGTATTTT. Amino acid sequence: CSVFGLAPFGTDTQYF.

The chain joins TRBV7-2 to TRBJ2-5; 11 bases map to TRBD1. The CDR3 sequence is 15 residues long. Losses at the gene ends were 5 bases for V and 2 bases for J; bases not matched to a gene: 4. Germline loops: CDR1 SGHTA, CDR2 FQGNSA. CDR3 sequence reads: CASSRDRGRQETQYF. CDR3 DNA sequence: TGTGCCAGCAGCCGGGACAGGGGGAGGCAAGAGACCCAGTACTTC.

This chain links TRBV6-2 or TRBV6-3 with TRBJ2-2; D perhaps matches TRBD2 (6 bases). Germline CDR1 is MNHEY and CDR2 is SVGEGT. The CDR3 is 15 amino acids. V was shortened by 2 bases and J by 1 base, with 8 bases between the two germline ends. For the CDR3, the DNA is TGTGCCAGCAGTTACGACGGGAGGAACACCGGGGAGCTGTTTTTT. This gives the protein CASSYDGRNTGELFF.

The chain joins TRBV12-3 or TRBV12-4 to TRBJ2-2; the D call may be TRBD1 or TRBD2 (5 bases each). Trimming left V 6 bases short and J 6 bases short, with 20 bases between. CDR3 length equals 16 residues. CDR3 sequence (DNA): TGTGCCAGCAGCCCTTACGGGGCAGGGCTCGCCGGGGAGCTGTTTTTT. It yields the protein CASSPYGAGLAGELFF.

This clonotype was seen more than once but under ten times. V usage is TRBV6-1 and J usage is TRBJ2-3; 9 bases match TRBD2. CDR1 and CDR2 (germline): MNHNS, SASEGT. The length of the CDR3 is 16 residues. The junction had 8 bases not matched to a gene; V was cut back by 2 bases and J by 5 bases. This CDR3 is CASSERSSGRGDTQYF. For the CDR3, the DNA is TGTGCCAGCAGTGAAAGGAGTAGCGGGAGAGGAGATACGCAGTATTTT.

In DNA form, the CDR3 reads TGCGCCAGCAGCTTGGAGGAAAACTATGGCTACACCTTC. This sequence encodes CASSLEENYGYTF. V usage is TRBV5-1 and J usage is TRBJ1-2, with D hard to call. With 0 bases removed from V and 2 bases from J, the gap between germline ends came to 5 bases. The germline gives CDR1 SGHRS, CDR2 YFSETQ. This CDR3 is 13 amino acids long. Full variable domain (outside the CDR3, taken from reference TRBV5-1 and TRBJ1-2): KAGVTQTPRYLIKTRGQQVTLSCSPISGHRSVSWYQQTPGQGLQFLFEYFSETQRNKGNFPGRFSGRQFSNSRSEMNVSTLELGDSALYLCASSLEENYGYTFGSGTRLTVV.

V usage is TRBV6-6 and J usage is TRBJ1-1; D is unresolved. The V gene's germline CDR1 is MNHNY and CDR2 SVGAGI (reference sequence). CDR3 length equals 16 residues. The V end was cut by 3 bases, the J end by 2 bases, with 16 bases between. The CDR3 loop reads CASSYSLMWRNTEAFF. The CDR3 nucleotides are TGTGCCAGCAGTTATTCTCTTATGTGGAGAAACACTGAAGCTTTCTTT.

V and J are TRBV5-1 and TRBJ2-5; 13 bases are a match to TRBD2. Trimming at V came to 3 bases and at J to 5 bases, leaving 4 bases not matched to a gene. Per germline, CDR1 SGHRS and CDR2 YFSETQ. The CDR3 is made up of 15 amino acids. The CDR3, as DNA: TGCGCCAGCAGCTCGGGACTAGCGGGACCGGAGACCCAGTACTTC. It is translated as CASSSGLAGPETQYF.

This clonotype was counted at least ten times. The CDR3 DNA reads TGCAGCGTTCGACACCTGAACACTGAAGCTTTCTTT. This gives the protein CSVRHLNTEAFF. The chain carries TRBV29-1 and TRBJ1-1, with no clear D. The V end was cut by 5 bases, the J end by 0 bases, with 7 bases between. This CDR3 has 12 amino acids. Germline CDR1 is SQVTM and CDR2 is ANQGSEA.

The chain recombines TRBV3-1 with TRBJ1-1, with D possibly being TRBD1 (5 bases). The germline CDR1 and CDR2 sequences are LGHDT and YNNKEL (reference sequence). The CDR3 runs to 14 residues. With 6 bases removed from V and 6 bases from J, the gap between germline ends came to 17 bases. The CDR3 sequence: CASRNWKGFAEAFF. The DNA for the CDR3 is TGTGCCAGCAGAAACTGGAAGGGGTTCGCTGAAGCTTTCTTT. The full variable domain, completed using reference TRBV3-1 and TRBJ1-1, is DTAVSQTPKYLVTQMGNDKSIKCEQNLGHDTMYWYKQDSKKFLKIMFSYNNKELIINETVPNRFSPKSPDKAHLNLHINSLELGDSAVYFCASRNWKGFAEAFFGQGTRLTVV.

The CDR3 nucleotides are TGTGCCAGCAGCCAACTATTAAACTCCTACAATGAGCAGTTCTTC. Its translation is CASSQLLNSYNEQFF. The chain employs TRBV14 and TRBJ2-1; no clear D gene. Trimming left V 2 bases short and J 0 bases short, with 8 bases between. This CDR3 contains 15 residues. The germline gives CDR1 SGHDN, CDR2 FVKESK.

The V gene is TRBV5-4, the J gene TRBJ2-1; 9 nucleotides align to TRBD2. Per germline, CDR1 SGHNT and CDR2 YYREEE (reference sequence). CDR3 length: 16 amino acids. V lost 0 bases and J lost 6; bases outside the gene matches: 7. The chain's CDR3 is CASSLGSSGGFNEQFF. The CDR3 DNA reads as TGTGCCAGCAGCTTGGGGAGTAGCGGGGGCTTCAATGAGCAGTTCTTC.

This clonotype appeared many times. The rearrangement uses TRBV12-3 or TRBV12-4 and TRBJ1-1; tentatively, D is TRBD1 (6 bases). The V gene lost 5 bases and the J gene lost 11 bases, with 15 bases spanning the gap. The CDR3 has 12 residues. The CDR3 spells CASSRKDSRAFF. The DNA of the CDR3 is TGTGCCAGCAGTCGGAAGGACAGTCGGGCTTTCTTT.

This clonotype was seen ten or more times. The chain employs TRBV11-1 and TRBJ2-3, with D perhaps matching TRBD2 (5 bases). The V and J ends lost 1 base and 1 base respectively, with 9 bases between them. Germline CDR1 and CDR2: SGHAT and FQDESV (reference sequence). This CDR3 spans 15 amino acids. Written as DNA, the CDR3 is TGTGCCAGCAGCTTAGGCGGGTTGGGCACAGATACGCAGTATTTT. Its protein is CASSLGGLGTDTQYF. Looking up the rest from reference TRBV11-1 and TRBJ2-3 gives the full variable domain: EAEVAQSPRYKITEKSQAVAFWCDPISGHATLYWYRQILGQGPELLVQFQDESVVDDSQLPKDRFSAERLKGVDSTLKIQPAELGDSAMYLCASSLGGLGTDTQYFGPGTRLTVL.

The gene calls are TRBV20-1 and TRBJ2-7; 8 bases are shared with TRBD2. Germline trimming cut 3 bases from V and 9 bases from J; bases unmatched to any gene: 13. CDR3 length: 14 residues. Germline V gene sequence: CDR1 DFQATT, CDR2 SNEGSKA (reference sequence). The CDR3 loop reads CSARGGLVGEVQYF. CDR3 bases: TGCAGTGCTAGGGGGGGACTAGTGGGAGAAGTGCAGTACTTC.

This clonotype came up a few times. The chain couples TRBV12-3 or TRBV12-4 to TRBJ2-3; TRBD2 agrees at 8 bases. V was pared by 7 bases and J by 1 base, with 7 bases of the junction left unmatched. The CDR3 is 15 amino acids. The CDR3 loop reads CASTIAGPGTDTQYF. The CDR3 coding sequence is TGTGCCAGCACTATAGCGGGACCGGGCACAGATACGCAGTATTTT.

This clonotype was seen ten or more times. The chain combines TRBV6-6 with TRBJ2-5, with D tentatively TRBD2 (5 bases). Between the trimmed V and J ends, which lost 9 bases and 3 bases, there was a span of 11 bases. The CDR3 loop spans 12 amino acids. Germline values: CDR1 MNHNY, CDR2 SVGAGI (reference sequence). The CDR3 loop is CARWRVEETQYF. DNA for the CDR3: TGTGCCAGGTGGCGGGTAGAAGAGACCCAGTACTTC.